There are a few counts of the clone carrying this T cell receptor beta chain. This sample was taken from a study of blood T cell repertoires in COVID-19. Repertoires were generated with immunoSEQ multiplex PCR, while TCRdb's copy carries only in-frame clones and drops some. The data hold some 200,000 clones, with around nine tenths observed a single time. CDR3 length: 14 amino acids. Trimming at V came to 3 bases and at J to 6 bases, leaving 5 bases not matched to a gene. Germline loops: CDR1 MNHNS, CDR2 SASEGT. V is TRBV6-1 and J is TRBJ1-5; 7 bases are a match to TRBD1. This receptor was obtained from a man between 45 and 60 years old with COVID-19, enrolled during active disease. The sample consisted of peripheral blood. The CDR3 DNA sequence: TGTGCCAGCAGTGAGGGACAGTCGGCTCAGCCCCAGCATTTT. Amino acids: CASSEGQSAQPQHF.